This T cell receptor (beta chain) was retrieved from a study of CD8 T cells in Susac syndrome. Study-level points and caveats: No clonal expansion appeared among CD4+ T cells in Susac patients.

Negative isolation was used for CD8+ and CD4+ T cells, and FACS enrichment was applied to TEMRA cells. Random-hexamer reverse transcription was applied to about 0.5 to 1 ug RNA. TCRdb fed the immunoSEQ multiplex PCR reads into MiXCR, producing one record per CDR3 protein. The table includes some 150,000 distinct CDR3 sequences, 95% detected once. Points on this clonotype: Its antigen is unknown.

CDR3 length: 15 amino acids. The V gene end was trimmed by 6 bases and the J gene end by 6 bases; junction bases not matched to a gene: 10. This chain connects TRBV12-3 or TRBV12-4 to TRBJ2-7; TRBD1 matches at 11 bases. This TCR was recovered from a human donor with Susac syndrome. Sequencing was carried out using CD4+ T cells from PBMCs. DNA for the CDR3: TGTGCCAGCAGCGTCGGACAGGGGGCTTCTAGCGAGCAGTACTTC. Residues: CASSVGQGASSEQYF.